This entry lists 7 T cell receptor beta chains sequenced from one sample in a study of OX40 agonist ivuxolimab in advanced cancers. Repertoires were generated with immunoSEQ multiplex PCR, while TCRdb's copy carries only in-frame clones and drops some. The sample holds some 60,000 clones, more than 80% seen once. The starting material was CD4+ or CD8+ T cells sorted from blood, obtained in a trial of the OX40 agonist ivuxolimab. The receptors derive from an adult with an advanced solid tumor such as melanoma, head and neck, liver or kidney cancer.

The chain couples TRBV19 to TRBJ2-1; D not certain. The V gene's germline CDR1 is LNHDA and CDR2 SQIVND (reference sequence). This CDR3 is 15 amino acids long. The germline V and J ends were trimmed by 3 bases and 0 bases, with 9 bases remaining between them. The CDR3 sequence is CASSIDASSYNEQFF. The CDR3, as DNA: TGTGCCAGTAGTATCGACGCGAGCTCCTACAATGAGCAGTTCTTC.

The chain joins TRBV6-5 to TRBJ1-1; a possible D gene is TRBD1 (6 bases). This CDR3 is built from 13 residues. V lost 4 bases and J lost 9, with 15 bases in between. Germline CDR1 MNHEY, CDR2 SVGAGI. Here the CDR3 reads CASSSPGAGQAFF. The CDR3 DNA follows: TGTGCCAGCAGTTCACCGGGGGCGGGCCAAGCTTTCTTT.

This clone was detected a few times. V gene TRBV6-5 combines with J gene TRBJ2-1; tentative D call: TRBD2 (6 bases). Trimming removed 6 bases at V and 0 bases at J, with 12 bases between. This CDR3 is 15 amino acids long. CDR1 MNHEY and CDR2 SVGAGI come from the germline V gene. The CDR3 reads CASSPLGSSYNEQFF. The CDR3 DNA reads TGTGCCAGCAGCCCTCTCGGGAGCTCCTACAATGAGCAGTTCTTC.

The chain couples TRBV7-2 to TRBJ1-1; D might be TRBD1 (6 bases). The CDR3 loop spans 11 amino acids. Germline V gives CDR1 SGHTA, CDR2 FQGNSA. CDR3 nucleotide sequence: TGTTTTTTGGGGGGCTACGGTGAAGCTTTCTTT. Encoded protein: CFLGGYGEAFF.

J is TRBJ2-3 and V is TRBV5-4; D might be TRBD2 (6 bases). Germline V CDR1 and CDR2: SGHNT, YYREEE (reference sequence). The CDR3 has 14 amino acids. Trimming took off 0 bases at V and 3 bases at J, with 8 bases between the two ends. The CDR3 is CASSLGRVTDTQYF. In DNA form, the CDR3 reads TGTGCCAGCAGCTTGGGGAGGGTTACAGATACGCAGTATTTT.

This clone showed up just once. CDR3 residues: CASGLDRGPQYV. CDR3 coding DNA: TGTGCCAGCGGATTAGACAGGGGGCCGCAGTACGTC. The V and J genes are TRBV2 and TRBJ2-7, with 10 bases fitting TRBD1. Germline loops: CDR1 SNHLY, CDR2 FYNNEI. V was clipped by 8 bases and J by 9 bases; unmatched bases: 7. The CDR3 length is 12 residues.

V and J are TRBV10-3 and TRBJ1-2; 9 bases agree with TRBD1. The junction had 6 bases not matched to a gene; V was cut back by 0 bases and J by 4 bases. CDR3 length equals 16 residues. CDR1 is ENHRY, CDR2 SYGVKD, per germline. The chain's CDR3 is CAISESGQGLPYGYTF. CDR3 DNA sequence: TGTGCCATCAGTGAGTCGGGACAGGGCCTCCCCTATGGCTACACCTTC.